This record looks at one TCR beta chain sequence and its context. Its matching antigen is unknown. This record comes from a study of CD8 T cells in ankylosing spondylitis. Points from the study as a whole: Characteristic of ankylosing spondylitis blood, it appeared, was a TCR beta motif comprising roughly eight highly homologous variants. Disease-linked clones were reportedly significantly enriched in matched ankylosing spondylitis synovial fluid.

One entry per CDR3 protein, called by TCRdb with MiXCR from the 5' RACE reads. The profile covers 800,000 to 900,000 distinct CDR3 sequences, with approximately 12% appearing a single time and approximately 0.51% taken by the ten largest. Trimming left V 7 bases short and J 0 bases short, with 13 bases between. CDR3 length equals 14 residues. Germline values: CDR1 DFQATT, CDR2 SNEGSKA (reference sequence). The receptor comes from a male donor with ankylosing spondylitis. The rearrangement uses TRBV20-1 and TRBJ2-4; D call uncertain. What was sequenced was blood, either unsorted or a sorted T cell fraction (not recorded which). The CDR3 bases are TGCAGTGTAAGTCAGGATCTAGCCAAAAACATTCAGTACTTC. It encodes CSVSQDLAKNIQYF.